One and the same sample provided the 5 T cell receptor beta chains below, sequenced in a study of response to subunit inactivated influenza vaccine. TCRdb processed the RT-PCR reads anew with MiXCR; each CDR3 protein has one entry. The data contain approximately 530,000 distinct CDR3 sequences, approximately 7.3% of them singletons. Sequences were derived from PBMCs from blood, sampled around 2 years after vaccination. The source is a man between 50 and 69 years old who received an inactivated influenza vaccine.

This chain connects TRBV28 to TRBJ1-4; TRBD1 matches 10 bases. After removal of 7 bases from V and 7 bases from J, the junction contained 6 bases not matched to a gene. The CDR3 extends over 14 amino acids. From germline, CDR1 is MDHEN and CDR2 SYDVKM. This CDR3 is CASKMTGGGEKLFF. The CDR3 nucleotides read TGTGCCAGCAAGATGACAGGGGGCGGTGAAAAACTGTTTTTT. The variable domain in full, with the rest retrieved from reference TRBV28 and TRBJ1-4, is DVKVTQSSRYLVKRTGEKVFLECVQDMDHENMFWYRQDPGLGLRLIYFSYDVKMKEKGDIPEGYSVSREKKERFSLILESASTNQTSMYLCASKMTGGGEKLFFGSGTQLSVL.

This clonotype was picked up many times. CDR3 coding DNA: TGTGCCAGCAGCGGGACAGGCGGATTTGGGGAGCTGTTTTTT. Protein product: CASSGTGGFGELFF. The genes are TRBV7-7 and TRBJ2-2; TRBD1 matches at 8 bases. This CDR3 is 14 amino acids long. Unmatched junction bases numbered 7, after V lost 5 bases and J lost 8 bases. CDR1 is SSHAT, CDR2 FNYEAQ, per germline (reference sequence).

The chain joins TRBV19 to TRBJ2-4; D ambiguous. The CDR3 sequence is 16 residues long. Trimming stripped 3 bases from V and 0 bases from J, with 12 bases between. CDR1 and CDR2 (germline): LNHDA, SQIVND (reference sequence). The CDR3 DNA follows: TGTGCCAGTAGTATGTCACAGACAATAGCCAAAAACATTCAGTACTTC. It specifies CASSMSQTIAKNIQYF.

This chain links TRBV28 with TRBJ2-7; tentatively, D is TRBD1 (6 bases). Looked up from germline, CDR1 is MDHEN and CDR2 is SYDVKM. The CDR3 runs to 16 residues. Trimming left V 6 bases short and J 3 bases short, with 21 bases between. The CDR3 reads CASRRGTSNRHYEQYF. The CDR3, as DNA: TGTGCCAGCAGGAGAGGGACAAGCAATCGTCACTACGAGCAGTACTTC.

The rearrangement uses TRBV20-1 and TRBJ2-7; D possibly corresponds to TRBD1 (5 bases). V lost 3 bases and J lost 3, with 18 bases in between. This CDR3 contains 15 residues. CDR1 and CDR2 from the germline V gene are DFQATT and SNEGSKA (reference sequence). This CDR3 is CSASGASGSLYEQYF. CDR3 in DNA: TGCAGTGCTAGTGGGGCGTCAGGGTCACTCTACGAGCAGTACTTC.